This TCR beta chain was documented in a study of T cell responses to AZD1222 COVID-19 vaccine. Points on this clone: Its target is unknown.

Generated by immunoSEQ multiplex PCR, the TCRdb table keeps only in-frame clones and is missing some. The profile shows tens of thousands of clones, 88% of them singletons. The study's findings and limits: Spike-spanning, vaccine-associated CD4 TCRs were dominant at 160-218 and 743-854. Targets within unmutated variant regions were reportedly found for nearly half of spike-specific TCRs. White British donors predominated, females outnumbered males, and clonal diversity was possibly underestimated.

The CDR3 totals 12 residues. Germline assignment: CDR1 KGHDR and CDR2 SFDVKD. J was trimmed by 6 bases and V by 10 bases; bases with no gene match: 3. This material consisted of peripheral blood, taken 28 days after the second AZD1222 dose. The rearrangement joins TRBV24-1 to TRBJ2-2, with 8 bases that match TRBD1. The receptor comes from an adult who received the AZD1222 COVID-19 vaccine. Written as DNA, the CDR3 is TGTGCCACAGAACAGGGGGCCGGGGAGCTGTTTTTT. Its translation is CATEQGAGELFF.